This record concerns one TCR beta chain sequence. This sample was taken from a study of CD8+ T cells in alopecia areata. TCR sequencing used cDNA made by reverse transcription of extracted RNA. TCRdb's table, derived via immunoSEQ multiplex PCR, lists solely in-frame clones and lacks some. The table has 150,000 to 160,000 clones, more than 45% seen once. Alopecia areata patients gave lesional scalp punch biopsies and peripheral blood samples. The researchers isolated CD4+ and CD8+ T cells from PBMCs by sorting. Germline CDR1 is LNHNV and CDR2 is YYDKDF (reference sequence). Trimming took 5 bases from V and 2 from J, leaving 10 bases between them. The CDR3 has 13 residues.

This rearrangement joins TRBV15 to TRBJ2-7; possibly TRBD1 for D (5 bases). Sample: CD8+ T cells sorted from blood, taken at week 0. This clonotype was obtained from a human donor with alopecia areata. In nucleotides, the CDR3 is TGTGCCACCAGCGAGGACATAACCTACGAGCAGTACTTC. Its protein product is CATSEDITYEQYF.